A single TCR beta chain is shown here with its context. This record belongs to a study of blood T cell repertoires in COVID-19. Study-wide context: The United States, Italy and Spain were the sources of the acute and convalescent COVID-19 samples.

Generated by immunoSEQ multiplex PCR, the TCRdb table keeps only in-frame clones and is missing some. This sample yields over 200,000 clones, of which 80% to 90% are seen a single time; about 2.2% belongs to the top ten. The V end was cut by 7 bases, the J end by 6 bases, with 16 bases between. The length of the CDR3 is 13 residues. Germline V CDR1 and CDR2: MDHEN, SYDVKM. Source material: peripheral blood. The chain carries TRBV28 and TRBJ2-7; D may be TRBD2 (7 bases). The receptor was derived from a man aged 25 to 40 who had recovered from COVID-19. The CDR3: CASMIGGPSEQYF. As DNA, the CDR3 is TGTGCCAGCATGATCGGGGGGCCCTCCGAGCAGTACTTC.